Below, one TCR beta chain is given with its context. The source of the sample is a study of cytomegalovirus exposure and HLA in healthy donors. With 60 Vbeta and 13 Jbeta primers, the PCR was carried out. The data were produced by immunoSEQ multiplex PCR, yet TCRdb's version contains in-frame clones alone and is incomplete. The sample carries more than 150,000 clones, more than 75% recorded once. This CDR3 spans 14 amino acids. V lost 6 bases to trimming and J lost 3 bases, with 15 bases between them. Germline V gene sequence: CDR1 SGDLS, CDR2 YYNGEE. J is TRBJ1-2 and V is TRBV9; D is possibly TRBD1 (5 bases). The receptor's source is a woman aged 30 to 39 in good health and CMV-seropositive. The sequenced sample consisted of PBMCs. The CDR3 DNA reads TGTGCCAGCACCTTGGGGCAGGCCTACTATGGCTACACCTTC. Translation gives CASTLGQAYYGYTF.